These T cell receptor beta chains were read from a single sample in a study of blood T cell repertoires in COVID-19. TCRdb's copy holds only in-frame clones and misses some; the assay was immunoSEQ multiplex PCR. The table has about 160,000 clones, approximately 91% seen once; the top ten hold less than 2.5%. Sequenced sample: peripheral blood. The receptors originated from a man aged 18 to 29 with acute or convalescent COVID-19. Both conserved end residues are part of each CDR3. Each record gives: V gene, D gene, J gene, clone size, CDR3 protein, CDR3 DNA. The D gene is left open where the match is weak. Some rows mark clone size as missing; the rest say once, few, many or name a class of expanded clone.

TRBV5-6,NA,TRBJ1-1,NA,CASSTRVVMNTEAFF,TGTGCCAGCAGCACTCGGGTGGTGATGAACACTGAAGCTTTCTTT
TRBV19,NA,TRBJ2-3,NA,CATTYDTDTQYF,TGTGCCACCACCTACGACACAGATACGCAGTATTTT
TRBV3-1/TRBV3-2,NA,TRBJ1-1,NA,CASSQARRTEAFF,TGTGCCAGCAGCCAAGCGAGGCGCACTGAAGCTTTCTTT
TRBV2,NA,TRBJ2-7,NA,CASASGHQYEQYF,TGTGCCAGCGCATCGGGACATCAATACGAGCAGTACTTC
TRBV20-1,NA,TRBJ1-2,NA,CSASPHTGLYGYTF,TGCAGTGCTAGTCCCCACACAGGGCTCTATGGCTACACCTTC
TRBV5-6,NA,TRBJ1-2,few,CASSFPGLKDGYGYTF,TGTGCCAGCAGCTTCCCAGGGTTAAAGGACGGCTATGGCTACACCTTC
TRBV6-2/TRBV6-3,NA,TRBJ1-2,NA,CASSSRVLDGYTF,TGTGCCAGCAGTTCCAGGGTTTTGGATGGCTACACCTTC
TRBV18,TRBD1,TRBJ2-7,NA,CASSPKDRAAFYEQYF,TGTGCCAGCTCACCTAAGGACAGGGCGGCCTTCTACGAGCAGTACTTC
TRBV9,TRBD1,TRBJ1-2,few,CASSVLAGQGGDGYTF,TGTGCCAGCAGCGTATTGGCGGGACAGGGTGGGGATGGCTACACCTTC
TRBV5-1,NA,TRBJ2-1,NA,CASSLMGPPNYNEQFF,TGCGCCAGCAGCTTGATGGGCCCCCCAAACTACAATGAGCAGTTCTTC
TRBV13,TRBD2,TRBJ2-7,NA,CASSEGLSYEQYF,TGTGCCAGCAGCGAGGGACTATCATACGAGCAGTACTTC
TRBV5-6,NA,TRBJ2-7,few,CASSAAGEQYF,TGTGCCAGCAGCGCTGCGGGGGAGCAGTACTTC
TRBV21-1,NA,TRBJ1-5,few,CASSRSGDRGCLSQPQHF,TGTGCCAGCAGTCGATCAGGGGACAGGGGTTGTCTAAGTCAGCCCCAGCATTTT
TRBV5-6,TRBD2,TRBJ2-3,NA,CASSFDSAGGDTQYF,TGTGCCAGCAGCTTTGACTCGGCGGGGGGAGATACGCAGTATTTT
TRBV2,TRBD1,TRBJ1-6,NA,CASTPGQYNSPLHF,TGTGCCAGCACACCGGGACAGTACAATTCACCCCTCCACTTT
TRBV24-1,NA,TRBJ1-2,NA,CATSDFTAGHGYTF,TGTGCCACCAGTGATTTCACGGCAGGGCATGGCTACACCTTC
TRBV7-9,NA,TRBJ1-1,NA,CASSSDTDTEAFF,TGTGCCAGCAGCTCCGACACCGACACTGAAGCTTTCTTT
TRBV27,NA,TRBJ1-5,NA,CASSPHPDPTGRPQHF,TGTGCCAGCAGTCCCCACCCCGATCCGACAGGACGGCCCCAGCATTTT
TRBV6-4,TRBD1,TRBJ1-1,NA,CASSQGVGQYEAFF,TGTGCCAGCAGCCAAGGAGTGGGACAGTATGAAGCTTTCTTT
TRBV30,TRBD2,TRBJ2-1,few,CAWSGGLNNEQFF,TGTGCCTGGAGTGGGGGACTAAACAATGAGCAGTTCTTC
TRBV11-2,TRBD1,TRBJ1-2,NA,CASSLLGGTVSGYTF,TGTGCCAGCAGCTTACTAGGGGGGACAGTGAGTGGCTACACCTTC
TRBV5-1,TRBD2,TRBJ2-1,once,CASSQAGTSGRMEQFF,TGCGCCAGCAGCCAGGCGGGGACTAGCGGGAGGATGGAGCAGTTCTTC
TRBV11-2,NA,TRBJ1-2,NA,CASSLDIYGYTF,TGTGCCAGCAGCTTAGATATCTATGGCTACACCTTC
TRBV18,NA,TRBJ1-1,NA,CASSQGQNTEAFF,TGTGCCAGCTCCCAAGGACAGAACACTGAAGCTTTCTTT
TRBV12-3/TRBV12-4,TRBD2,TRBJ2-7,NA,CASSPRLAVVQYF,TGTGCCAGCAGTCCCCGGCTAGCGGTGGTGCAGTACTTC
TRBV4-1,NA,TRBJ1-2,NA,CASSQNSFYGYTF,TGCGCCAGCAGCCAAAACAGCTTCTATGGCTACACCTTC
TRBV3-1/TRBV3-2,NA,TRBJ1-2,NA,CASSQERGRGYTF,TGTGCCAGCAGCCAAGAAAGGGGAAGAGGCTACACCTTC
TRBV27,NA,TRBJ1-6,once,CASSSGNGNSPLHF,TGTGCCAGCAGTTCGGGGAATGGGAATTCACCCCTCCACTTT
TRBV5-4,NA,TRBJ1-2,few,CASSRAGLNNYGYTF,TGTGCCAGCAGCCGAGCGGGACTCAATAACTATGGCTACACCTTC
TRBV5-1,NA,TRBJ2-2,NA,CASSYDRSATGELFF,TGCGCCAGCAGTTATGACAGGTCGGCCACCGGGGAGCTGTTTTTT
TRBV18,TRBD1,TRBJ1-1,NA,CASSPGQGPNTEAFF,TGTGCCAGCTCACCCGGACAGGGGCCGAACACTGAAGCTTTCTTT
TRBV20-1,NA,TRBJ2-1,once,CSCHGYNEQFF,TGCAGTTGCCACGGTTACAATGAGCAGTTCTTC
TRBV25-1,TRBD2,TRBJ2-1,NA,CASSDQLAASYNEQFF,TGTGCCAGCAGTGACCAACTAGCGGCCTCCTACAATGAGCAGTTCTTC
TRBV4-1,NA,TRBJ2-5,NA,CASSQWVGEAQYF,TGCGCCAGCAGCCAATGGGTTGGGGAGGCCCAGTACTTC
TRBV6-6,NA,TRBJ2-7,NA,CASSYTGQLYEQYF,TGTGCCAGCAGTTACACGGGACAACTCTACGAGCAGTACTTC
TRBV24-1,TRBD1,TRBJ1-2,NA,CATSETGFSEGYTF,TGTGCCACCAGTGAGACAGGGTTCAGTGAGGGCTACACCTTC
TRBV2,TRBD1,TRBJ1-4,NA,CASSEDRHNEKLFF,TGTGCCAGCAGTGAGGACAGGCATAATGAAAAACTGTTTTTT
TRBV12-3/TRBV12-4,NA,TRBJ1-5,NA,CASSLAPPAQHF,TGTGCCAGCAGTTTAGCGCCCCCAGCCCAGCATTTT
TRBV7-2,NA,TRBJ1-2,NA,CASSQGFGYTF,TGTGCCAGCAGCCAGGGATTTGGCTACACCTTC
TRBV18,NA,TRBJ1-5,NA,CASSPNPNNQPQHF,TGTGCCAGCTCACCAAACCCTAACAATCAGCCCCAGCATTTT
TRBV24-1,TRBD1,TRBJ2-2,NA,CATSARTGAGGELFF,TGTGCCACCAGTGCCCGGACAGGAGCAGGCGGGGAGCTGTTTTTT
TRBV11-2,TRBD2,TRBJ2-7,NA,CASSSARGGEQYF,TGTGCCAGCAGCTCAGCGCGGGGAGGGGAGCAGTACTTC
TRBV29-1,NA,TRBJ1-1,NA,CSVEDRNTEAFF,TGCAGCGTTGAAGATCGGAACACTGAAGCTTTCTTT
TRBV7-8,TRBD1,TRBJ1-4,NA,CASSLRGLSSNEKLFF,TGTGCCAGCAGCTTGAGGGGGCTGTCTTCTAATGAAAAACTGTTTTTT
TRBV7-8,TRBD2,TRBJ2-7,NA,CASSPAGPTHYEQYF,TGTGCCAGCAGCCCAGCGGGGCCTACACACTACGAGCAGTACTTC
TRBV15,NA,TRBJ2-3,NA,CATSREVLLADTQYF,TGTGCCACCAGCAGGGAGGTTTTATTGGCGGATACGCAGTATTTT
TRBV15,TRBD1,TRBJ1-1,NA,CATSIRQGDTEAFF,TGTGCCACCAGCATTCGACAGGGGGACACTGAAGCTTTCTTT
TRBV25-1,NA,TRBJ1-1,NA,CASSVTVNTEAFF,TGTGCCAGCAGTGTGACAGTGAACACTGAAGCTTTCTTT
TRBV11-2,TRBD1,TRBJ2-7,NA,CASSLRSGTGLYDEQYF,TGTGCCAGCAGCCTCAGATCCGGGACAGGGCTTTACGACGAGCAGTACTTC
TRBV7-8,TRBD1,TRBJ1-5,NA,CASSQDRVRNQPQHF,TGTGCCAGCAGCCAGGACAGGGTGCGCAATCAGCCCCAGCATTTT
TRBV28,NA,TRBJ1-6,NA,CAMGSSYNSPLHF,TGTGCAATGGGGAGCTCCTATAATTCACCCCTCCACTTT